These 3 T cell receptor beta chains originate from one sample sequenced in a study of cytomegalovirus exposure and HLA in healthy donors. 13 Jbeta primers and 60 Vbeta primers were used for the PCR. Sequencing was performed with immunoSEQ multiplex PCR; in TCRdb, only in-frame clones are kept and a portion is missing. The data hold around 100,000 clones, with 65% to 85% observed a single time. Specimen: PBMCs. The receptors were gathered from a woman aged 55-70 years in good health and CMV-seropositive.

A few counts support this clone. CDR3 loop: CATSRSVEGQLFF. The CDR3, as DNA: TGTGCCACCAGCAGATCCGTGGAGGGACAGCTGTTTTTT. This chain uses TRBV15 with TRBJ2-2; tentatively, D is TRBD2 (6 bases). From germline, CDR1 is LNHNV and CDR2 YYDKDF (reference sequence). The CDR3 loop spans 13 amino acids. V was clipped by 2 bases and J by 12 bases, with 13 bases between them.

The chain has TRBV7-2 and TRBJ1-2; D is ambiguous. Per the germline V gene, CDR1 is SGHTA and CDR2 is FQGNSA. This CDR3 is built from 15 residues. The ends were cut back, 1 base at V and 3 bases at J, with 12 bases in the middle. CDR3 in amino acids: CASSLGRGRDYGYTF. As DNA, the CDR3 is TGTGCCAGCAGCTTAGGGCGGGGAAGGGACTATGGCTACACCTTC.

The CDR3 DNA sequence: TGCGCCAGCAGCTCCGGCGCCGCCGGGGGCACAGATACGCAGTATTTT. It translates to CASSSGAAGGTDTQYF. This chain uses TRBV5-1 with TRBJ2-3; D may be TRBD2 (5 bases). From germline, CDR1 is SGHRS and CDR2 YFSETQ. This CDR3 contains 16 residues. The V end lost 3 bases, the J end lost 1 base, and 15 bases lay between the germline ends.